The text below deals with one TCR beta chain. The data derive from a study of T cell changes during pregnancy in multiple sclerosis. Measured with immunoSEQ multiplex PCR; TCRdb has only the in-frame clones, and not every one. The sample has roughly 100,000 clones, roughly 89% seen once. The TCR originated in a female donor with multiple sclerosis, enrolled in a pregnancy study. The sample consisted of peripheral blood, taken before pregnancy.

This chain's CDR3 is CASSFPGLAGGGADTQYF. The DNA of the CDR3 is TGTGCCAGCAGTTTTCCGGGACTAGCGGGAGGTGGTGCAGATACGCAGTATTTT. The rearrangement links TRBV27 to TRBJ2-3; 15 nucleotides align to TRBD2. The CDR3 spans 18 residues. Germline CDR1 MNHEY, CDR2 SMNVEV (reference sequence). V lost 3 bases to trimming and J lost 4 bases; unmatched junction nucleotides: 8.